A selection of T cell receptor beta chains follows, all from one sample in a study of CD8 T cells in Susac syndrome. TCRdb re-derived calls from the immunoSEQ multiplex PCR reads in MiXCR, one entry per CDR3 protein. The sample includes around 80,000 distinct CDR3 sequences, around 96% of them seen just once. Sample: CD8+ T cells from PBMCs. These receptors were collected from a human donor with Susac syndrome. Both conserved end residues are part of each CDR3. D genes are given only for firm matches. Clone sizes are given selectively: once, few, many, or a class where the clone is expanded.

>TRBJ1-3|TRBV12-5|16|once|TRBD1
TGTGCTAGTGGTTTGGTCCTGGACAGGCGAGGAAACACCATATATTTT
CASGLVLDRRGNTIYF
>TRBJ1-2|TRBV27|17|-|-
TGTGCCAGCAGTTTCGACGTGAGGACCGGGAGCTACTATGGCTACACCTTC
CASSFDVRTGSYYGYTF
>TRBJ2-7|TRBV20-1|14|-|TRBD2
TGCAGTGCTGGGGCTAGCGGCCGAACCTACGAGCAGTACTTC
CSAGASGRTYEQYF
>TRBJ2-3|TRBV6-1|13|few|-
TGTGCCAGCGGGGACGGAGACACAGATACGCAGTATTTT
CASGDGDTDTQYF
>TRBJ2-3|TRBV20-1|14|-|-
TGCAGTGCCATGAGGACGGGTCCCACAGATACGCAGTATTTT
CSAMRTGPTDTQYF
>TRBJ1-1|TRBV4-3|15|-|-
TGCGCCAGCAGCCAAGATTCGGGGGGTTTCACGGAAGCTTTCTTT
CASSQDSGGFTEAFF
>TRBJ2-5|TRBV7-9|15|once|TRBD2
TGTGCCAGCAGACGTGTCGGGAGGGCCCGAGAGACCCAGTACTTC
CASRRVGRARETQYF
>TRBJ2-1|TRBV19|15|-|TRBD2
TGTGCCAGTAGTCGTGCTAGCGGGGCCTACAATGAGCAGTTCTTC
CASSRASGAYNEQFF
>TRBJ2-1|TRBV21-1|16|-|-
TGTGCCAGCAGCAAAGCTCCGGGGACAGCCTACAATGAGCAGTTCTTC
CASSKAPGTAYNEQFF
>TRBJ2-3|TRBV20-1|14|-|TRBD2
TGCAGTGCTAGAGCGGGAGGGAAGGCAGATACGCAGTATTTT
CSARAGGKADTQYF
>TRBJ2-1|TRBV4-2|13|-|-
TGTGCCAGCAGCCAGAAGCGGCACAATGAGCAGTTCTTC
CASSQKRHNEQFF
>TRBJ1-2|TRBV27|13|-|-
TGTGCCACGCGGTGGGGGCCCGGCTATGGCTACACCTTC
CATRWGPGYGYTF
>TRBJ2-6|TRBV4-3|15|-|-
TGCGCCAGCAGCCAAGTGAGCTCTGGGGCCAACGTCCTGACTTTC
CASSQVSSGANVLTF
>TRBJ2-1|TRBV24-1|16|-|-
TGTGCCACCAGTGATTTCGGAGGGAGTCGCCGAAATGAGCAGTTCTTC
CATSDFGGSRRNEQFF
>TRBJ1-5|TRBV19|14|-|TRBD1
TGTGCCAGTAGCGGAGGGGGCACCAATCAGCCCCAGCATTTT
CASSGGGTNQPQHF
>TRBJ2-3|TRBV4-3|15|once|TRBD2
TGCGCCAGCAGCCCGGGGACTAGCAATGCAGATACGCAGTATTTT
CASSPGTSNADTQYF
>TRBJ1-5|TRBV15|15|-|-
TGTGCCACCAGCAGACGTAGGGGCGCGAACCAGCCCCAGCATTTT
CATSRRRGANQPQHF
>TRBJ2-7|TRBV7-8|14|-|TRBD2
TGTGCCAGCCTTGTTGGGGGGGACCCCTACGAGCAGTACTTC
CASLVGGDPYEQYF
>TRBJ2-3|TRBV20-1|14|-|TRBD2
TGCAGTGCCTTCGGGACTAGCGGTACAGATACGCAGTATTTT
CSAFGTSGTDTQYF
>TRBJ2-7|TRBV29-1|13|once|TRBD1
TGCAGCGTTAGGAGGACAGGGGAGGACGAGCAGTACTTC
CSVRRTGEDEQYF
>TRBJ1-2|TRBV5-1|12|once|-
TGCGCCAGTACCGGGACGGACTATGGCTACACCTTC
CASTGTDYGYTF
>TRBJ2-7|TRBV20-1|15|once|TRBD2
TGCAGTGCTACCGGGACTAGCGATGACTCCTACGAGCAGTACTTC
CSATGTSDDSYEQYF
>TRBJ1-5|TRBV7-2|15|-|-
TGTGCCAGCAGCGGGGCGAGGGGTTTCGGTCAGCCCCAGCATTTT
CASSGARGFGQPQHF
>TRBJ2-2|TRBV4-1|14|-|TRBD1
TGCGCCAGCAGAGTCGCCCAGGGGGCCGGGGAGCTGTTTTTT
CASRVAQGAGELFF
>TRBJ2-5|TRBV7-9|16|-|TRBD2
TGTGCCAGCAGCTCCAGCGGGAGGGCCCCTCAAGAGACCCAGTACTTC
CASSSSGRAPQETQYF
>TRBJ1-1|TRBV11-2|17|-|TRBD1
TGTGCCAGCAGCCCCACGACAGGGAAGGGGGTTTTTACTGAAGCTTTCTTT
CASSPTTGKGVFTEAFF
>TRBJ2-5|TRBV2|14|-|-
TGTGCCAGCAGCAAAGGCCTTGGGCCAGAGACCCAGTACTTC
CASSKGLGPETQYF
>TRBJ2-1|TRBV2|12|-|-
TGTGCCAGCAGTGACTGGGGACCAGAGCAGTTCTTC
CASSDWGPEQFF
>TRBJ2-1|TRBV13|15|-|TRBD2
TGTGCCAGCAGCGGGAGCGGGGCCGCCTACAATGAGCAGTTCTTC
CASSGSGAAYNEQFF
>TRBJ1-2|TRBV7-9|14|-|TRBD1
TGTGCCAGCAGCTTGTGGCAGGGGGCCGGTGGCTACACCTTC
CASSLWQGAGGYTF
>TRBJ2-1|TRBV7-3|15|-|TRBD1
TGTGCCAGCAGTCCCGGGACAGGGAACTACAATGAGCAGTTCTTC
CASSPGTGNYNEQFF
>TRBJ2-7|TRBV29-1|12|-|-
TGCAGCGTTGGGGGGACATCCTACGAGCAGTACTTC
CSVGGTSYEQYF
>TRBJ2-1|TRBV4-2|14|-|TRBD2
TGTGCCAGCAGCCAAGGGGGCGGGAGGGATGAGCAGTTCTTC
CASSQGGGRDEQFF
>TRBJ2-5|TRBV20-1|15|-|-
TGCAGTGTTAGTCACGCTAGACTACGCCAAGAGACCCAGTACTTC
CSVSHARLRQETQYF
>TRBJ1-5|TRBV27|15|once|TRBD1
TGTGCCAGCAGTCCGGGGACAGGGGGCTATCAGCCCCAGCATTTT
CASSPGTGGYQPQHF
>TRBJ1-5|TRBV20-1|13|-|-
TGCAGTGCTAGTGCAGGGCTCTGGGAGCCCCAGCATTTT
CSASAGLWEPQHF
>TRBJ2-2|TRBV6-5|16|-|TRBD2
TGTGCCAGCAGCTACTTGAGGGCGGGAGACACCGGGGAGCTGTTTTTT
CASSYLRAGDTGELFF
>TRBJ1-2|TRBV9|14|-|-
TGTGCCAGCAGCGTAGAGCCCCCGGCGTGGGGCTACACCTTC
CASSVEPPAWGYTF
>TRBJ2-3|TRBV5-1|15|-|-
TGCGCCAGCAGCTTGCTTGACGGAAGCACAGATACGCAGTATTTT
CASSLLDGSTDTQYF
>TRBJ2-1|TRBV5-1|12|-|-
TGCGCCAGCAGCTTTACGAACAATGAGCAGTTCTTC
CASSFTNNEQFF
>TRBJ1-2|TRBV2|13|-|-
TGTGCCAGCATCCTTAGGGCCTCGGCGGGCTACACCTTC
CASILRASAGYTF